Listed below are T cell receptor beta chains from one sample, sequenced in a study of blood T cell repertoires in COVID-19. Only in-frame clones appear in the TCRdb table, and some are missing; sequencing was by immunoSEQ multiplex PCR. The top ten clones hold over 2% of a sample with 90,000 to 120,000 clones, approximately 88% of them seen once. Sequences were obtained from peripheral blood. Source of these receptors: a human donor in a cohort sampled during active COVID-19. Each CDR3 is given with its conserved first and last residue. The D gene is left open where the match is weak. Where a row states a size, it is once, few, many or the class of an expanded clone; other rows omit it.

clone size	D gene	V gene	J gene	CDR3 DNA	CDR3 protein
few	-	TRBV6-5	TRBJ2-1	TGTGCCAGCACCCCCATGGGCCTCCACAATGAGCAGTTCTTC	CASTPMGLHNEQFF
-	-	TRBV7-3	TRBJ1-1	TGTGCCAGCAGCTGTCTTCGGGAATCACTCACTGAAGCTTTCTTT	CASSCLRESLTEAFF
-	-	TRBV9	TRBJ2-7	TGTGCCAGCAGCGTGCAGGACTCGCCCTACGAGCAGTACTTC	CASSVQDSPYEQYF
-	-	TRBV18	TRBJ1-5	TGTGCCAGCTCACCAAACCGGTACGATCAGCCCCAGCATTTT	CASSPNRYDQPQHF
-	TRBD2	TRBV27	TRBJ2-2	TGTGCCAGCAGGGGACTAGCGGGAGTATCGGGGGAGCTGTTTTTT	CASRGLAGVSGELFF
-	TRBD2	TRBV7-2	TRBJ2-7	TGTGCCAGCAGCCCAGCGGGAGGCTTAACCTACGAGCAGTACTTC	CASSPAGGLTYEQYF
-	TRBD2	TRBV9	TRBJ2-1	TGTGCCAGCTCGCTTGTAGCGGGATCCTACAATGAGCAGTTCTTC	CASSLVAGSYNEQFF
-	-	TRBV18	TRBJ1-1	TGTGCCAGCTCACCAGGGCGGGCGAACACTGAAGCTTTCTTT	CASSPGRANTEAFF
-	TRBD1	TRBV18	TRBJ1-2	TGTGCCAGCTCAACACAGGGGTCGATCTATGGCTACACCTTC	CASSTQGSIYGYTF
-	-	TRBV18	TRBJ1-1	TGTGCCAGCTCCCAGGGGAGCACCGACACTGAAGCTTTCTTT	CASSQGSTDTEAFF
-	-	TRBV27	TRBJ2-7	TGTGCCAGCAGTTTAAGCAGGGGCAGCTCCTACGAGCAGTACTTC	CASSLSRGSSYEQYF
-	TRBD2	TRBV9	TRBJ2-7	TGTGCCAGCAGCGAGCCCTCCGGACTAGCGGGAGGGGGCGAGCAGTACTTC	CASSEPSGLAGGGEQYF
-	TRBD1	TRBV9	TRBJ1-1	TGTGCCAGCAGCCCAAGGACAGGGAGCACTGAAGCTTTCTTT	CASSPRTGSTEAFF
-	-	TRBV25-1	TRBJ2-4	TGTGCCAGTGCACGGGGGGCTGTCGACATTCAGTACTTC	CASARGAVDIQYF
few	TRBD1	TRBV19	TRBJ1-2	TGTGCCAGTAGTGTGGGACAGAACTACACCTTC	CASSVGQNYTF
-	TRBD2	TRBV5-6	TRBJ2-2	TGTGCCAGCAGCTTGACTAGCGGGACAGGGAACACCGGGGAGCTGTTTTTT	CASSLTSGTGNTGELFF
-	-	TRBV10-3	TRBJ1-4	TGTGCCATCAGTCCCACCGGCGGGGATGGGACAACTAATGAAAAACTGTTTTTT	CAISPTGGDGTTNEKLFF
-	-	TRBV7-9	TRBJ1-4	TGTGCCAGCAGCTTATCCCTTTCCCTAAATGAAAAACTGTTTTTT	CASSLSLSLNEKLFF
-	TRBD1	TRBV30	TRBJ1-5	TGTGCCTGGAGTGGGGGACAGGGAGGACAGCCCCAGCATTTT	CAWSGGQGGQPQHF
-	-	TRBV6-5	TRBJ2-1	TGTGCCAGCAGTTACAGACTCTACAATGAGCAGTTCTTC	CASSYRLYNEQFF
-	-	TRBV4-1	TRBJ1-4	TGCGCCAGCAGCCACAGAAGGGACTCCACTAATGAAAAACTGTTTTTT	CASSHRRDSTNEKLFF
-	-	TRBV5-4	TRBJ1-6	TGTGCCAGCAGCTTTGTCCCCATGCGGGGAGCCTATAATTCACCCCTCCACTTT	CASSFVPMRGAYNSPLHF
-	TRBD2	TRBV19	TRBJ2-5	TGTGCCAGTAGTGACCCGGGAGGGCGGGAGACCCAGTACTTC	CASSDPGGRETQYF
-	-	TRBV13	TRBJ2-7	TGTGCCAGCAGCCCCAGCGGGACAGGCCGCTACGAGCAGTACTTC	CASSPSGTGRYEQYF
-	-	TRBV5-1	TRBJ2-1	TGCGCCAGCAGCTCCTCCTATGGGCGCAATGAGCAGTTCTTC	CASSSSYGRNEQFF